The 5 T cell receptor beta chains given below trace back to one sample, sequenced in a study of Ad26.COV2.S vaccination and SARS-CoV-2 variants (dated by TCRdb to the early 2020s). Libraries were built with the immunoSEQ multiplex PCR assay. TCRdb mirrors the immuneACCESS table, restricted to in-frame sequences. Some clones are absent from its copies; in checked studies, under half trace to an unresolved V gene, and the reason for the others is unknown. The sample records about 400,000 clones, around four fifths of which are singletons. The ten largest make up roughly 7.4% of the sample. Taken with the paper, the label for treatment or condition translates to: 15 to 20 received Ad26.COV2.S at low or high dose, single or two shots; several received placebo; per-sample allocation not given. Repertoires of vaccine and placebo recipients were sequenced from samples collected on day 63 after the first injection.

The specimen comprised peripheral blood, sampled in a trial of Ad26.COV2.S vaccine versus placebo. The source of these receptors is a person aged 18-60 years who received the Ad26.COV2.S COVID-19 vaccine or a placebo.

J is TRBJ2-7 and V is TRBV18; D is perhaps TRBD1 or TRBD2 (5 bases each). Germline CDR1 reads KGHSH; CDR2 reads LQKENI. V was clipped by 2 bases and J by 4 bases, with 12 bases between them. The CDR3 extends over 14 amino acids. The DNA of the CDR3 is TGTGCCAGCTCACCAACGGGACGGAAATACGAGCAGTACTTC. Amino acid sequence: CASSPTGRKYEQYF.

This chain links TRBV7-2 with TRBJ2-7, with 10 positions matching TRBD1. V was pared by 3 bases and J by 2 bases, with 4 bases of the junction left unmatched. CDR3 size: 15 residues. The germline V gene has CDR1 SGHTA and CDR2 FQGNSA. CDR3 nucleotides: TGTGCCAGCAGCTTGGCGACAGGGGGCCCCTACGAGCAGTACTTC. Residues: CASSLATGGPYEQYF.

CDR3 DNA sequence: TGTGCCAGAAGCCCGACGGGACACCCGAACACTGAAGCTTTCTTT. Amino acids: CARSPTGHPNTEAFF. This chain connects TRBV5-3 to TRBJ1-1; a weak D match, TRBD1 (6 bases). TRBV5-3 has ORF status, its function being uncertain. Trimming removed 4 bases from V and 1 base from J, with 14 bases in between. This CDR3 is built from 15 residues.

This clone was found a few times. The DNA of the CDR3 is TGTGCCTGGAGTGTATCCAACACCATATATTTT. It specifies CAWSVSNTIYF. The chain couples TRBV30 to TRBJ1-3; no clear D gene. The CDR3 loop spans 11 amino acids. Looked up from germline, CDR1 is GTSNPN and CDR2 is SVGIG (reference sequence). Trimming left V 0 bases short and J 7 bases short, with 4 bases between.

As concerns this clone: Other DNA sequences in the sample encode the same CDR3. CDR3 loop: CASSGGLETQYF. CDR3 DNA: TGTGCCAGCAGCGGGGGATTGGAGACCCAGTACTTC. V is TRBV13 and J is TRBJ2-5; D assignment may be TRBD1 or TRBD2 (5 bases each). V dropped 5 bases and J dropped 5 bases, with 9 bases sitting between them. CDR3 length: 12 residues. Germline V gene sequence: CDR1 PRHDT, CDR2 FYEKMQ (reference sequence).